Listed below are T cell receptor beta chains from one sample, sequenced in a study of cytomegalovirus exposure and HLA in healthy donors. The protocol was immunoSEQ multiplex PCR, while the TCRdb copy is restricted to in-frame clones and leaves out a portion. The table shows 100,000 to 150,000 clones, with 75% occurring only once. Source material: PBMCs. The origin of the receptors is a woman in her thirties or forties in good health and CMV-seropositive. CDR3s include the opening cysteine and the closing phenylalanine or tryptophan. A D gene is named only where the DNA matches it firmly. Clone size is not always given. Where it is, it says once, few, many or a class for expanded clones.

size,V,D,J,CDR3,DNA
.,TRBV27,.,TRBJ2-7,CASRMEGAGGEQYF,TGTGCCTCACGAATGGAGGGAGCGGGCGGGGAGCAGTACTTC
.,TRBV12-5,TRBD1,TRBJ1-1,CASGLVSRDRATEAFF,TGTGCTAGTGGTTTGGTATCTCGGGACAGGGCAACTGAAGCTTTCTTT
.,TRBV20-1,.,TRBJ2-7,CSAPRVREQYF,TGCAGTGCCCCCAGGGTTCGCGAGCAGTACTTC
few,TRBV6-1,TRBD1,TRBJ1-4,CASSGTGGIGEKLFF,TGTGCCAGCAGTGGTACAGGGGGCATTGGTGAAAAACTGTTTTTT
.,TRBV9,TRBD1,TRBJ1-2,CASSARTGGKYGYTF,TGTGCCAGCAGCGCTAGGACAGGGGGCAAATATGGCTACACCTTC
.,TRBV19,TRBD2,TRBJ2-1,CASSIETSVSEQFF,TGTGCCAGTAGTATAGAGACTAGCGTTAGTGAGCAGTTCTTC
.,TRBV5-8,.,TRBJ1-5,CASSPEAGLSNQPQHF,TGTGCCAGCAGCCCCGAGGCGGGTTTGAGCAATCAGCCCCAGCATTTT
.,TRBV2,.,TRBJ1-5,CASSEPNQPQHF,TGTGCCAGCAGTGAACCGAATCAGCCCCAGCATTTT
.,TRBV6-5,.,TRBJ1-2,CASSPQGTIIRGYTF,TGTGCCAGCAGTCCCCAGGGGACCATCATCCGAGGCTACACCTTC
.,TRBV9,TRBD1,TRBJ2-3,CASSVSRGQGTDTQYF,TGTGCCAGCAGCGTAAGTCGGGGACAGGGTACAGATACGCAGTATTTT
.,TRBV28,TRBD1,TRBJ1-1,CASSLYQGVNTEAFF,TGTGCCAGCAGTCTCTATCAGGGGGTCAACACTGAAGCTTTCTTT
.,TRBV4-1,.,TRBJ1-2,CASSQAALHSNYGYTF,TGCGCCAGCAGCCAGGCCGCCCTACACAGCAACTATGGCTACACCTTC
few,TRBV19,.,TRBJ2-7,CASSISPQPSYEQYF,TGTGCCAGTAGTATAAGCCCACAGCCCTCCTACGAGCAGTACTTC
once,TRBV4-1,TRBD1,TRBJ1-5,CASSQDSSGGNQPQHF,TGCGCCAGCAGCCAAGATTCTTCAGGGGGTAATCAGCCCCAGCATTTT
.,TRBV12-5,TRBD1,TRBJ2-3,CASGSSTPQGVARTDTQYF,TGTGCTAGTGGTTCGTCTACACCCCAGGGGGTTGCTAGAACAGATACGCAGTATTTT
.,TRBV20-1,.,TRBJ1-1,CSASAEEAFF,TGCAGTGCTAGTGCGGAGGAAGCTTTCTTT
.,TRBV4-1,TRBD1,TRBJ2-5,CASSLTGGSGTETQYF,TGCGCCAGCAGTTTGACAGGGGGCTCGGGAACGGAGACCCAGTACTTC
.,TRBV4-1,TRBD1,TRBJ1-1,CASSQGTADPQGDTEAFF,TGCGCCAGCAGCCAAGGGACAGCCGACCCCCAGGGGGACACTGAAGCTTTCTTT
.,TRBV9,TRBD2,TRBJ2-1,CASSPRGTSGESVNEQFF,TGTGCCAGCAGCCCCCGGGGAACTAGCGGGGAGTCCGTCAATGAGCAGTTCTTC
.,TRBV10-3,.,TRBJ1-5,CAISESSRNHQPQHF,TGTGCCATCAGTGAGTCGTCCAGGAACCACCAGCCCCAGCATTTT
.,TRBV6-1,.,TRBJ1-5,CASSVSGGARNQPQHF,TGTGCCAGCAGTGTCTCGGGGGGAGCTCGCAATCAGCCCCAGCATTTT
.,TRBV7-3,TRBD1,TRBJ1-5,CASSPTGGPDQPQHF,TGTGCCAGCAGCCCGACAGGGGGACCGGATCAGCCCCAGCATTTT
.,TRBV19,TRBD1,TRBJ2-7,CASSIGTAVGYEQYF,TGTGCCAGTAGTATCGGGACAGCCGTGGGCTACGAGCAGTACTTC
few,TRBV6-1,TRBD1,TRBJ2-2,CASKGGANTGELFF,TGTGCCAGCAAAGGGGGCGCGAACACCGGGGAGCTGTTTTTT
.,TRBV2,TRBD1,TRBJ2-6,CASSVGQGDSGANVLTF,TGTGCCAGCAGTGTGGGGCAGGGGGACTCTGGGGCCAACGTCCTGACTTTC
.,TRBV7-9,.,TRBJ1-2,CASSYDSYGYTF,TGTGCCAGCAGCTACGACTCCTATGGCTACACCTTC
few,TRBV2,TRBD2,TRBJ2-5,CASTRTSGGETQYF,TGTGCCAGCACTAGGACTAGCGGGGGGGAGACCCAGTACTTC
.,TRBV28,TRBD2,TRBJ2-7,CASSSSGTSGATEQYF,TGTGCCAGCAGTTCATCCGGGACTAGCGGTGCAACCGAGCAGTACTTC
once,TRBV6-5,TRBD1,TRBJ1-1,CASSPWTGSHTEAFF,TGTGCCAGCAGTCCGTGGACAGGGTCGCACACTGAAGCTTTCTTT
.,TRBV6-5,.,TRBJ2-2,CASSFQRVYTGELFF,TGTGCCAGCAGTTTTCAGCGGGTCTACACCGGGGAGCTGTTTTTT
.,TRBV5-1,TRBD2,TRBJ2-1,CASSRYTSGGHNEQFF,TGCGCCAGCAGCAGATATACTAGCGGGGGCCACAATGAGCAGTTCTTC